The 30 T cell receptor beta chains below come from one sample, sequenced in a study of cytomegalovirus exposure and HLA in healthy donors. 13 Jbeta primers and 60 Vbeta primers were used for the PCR. Sequencing used immunoSEQ multiplex PCR; TCRdb keeps in-frame clones, though not all of them. The sample holds around 130,000 clones, 66% seen once. Material: PBMCs. Receptor source: a man between 18 and 35 years old in good health and CMV-seronegative.

In nucleotides, the CDR3 is TGTGCCAGCAGCTTAACCGAGTGGACTGAAGCTTTCTTT. It is translated as CASSLTEWTEAFF. V and J are TRBV7-3 and TRBJ1-1; D not certain. This CDR3 has 13 amino acids. V was pared by 0 bases and J by 5 bases, with 7 bases between. Per the germline V gene, CDR1 is SGHTA and CDR2 is FQGTGA.

The chain uses TRBV7-8 and TRBJ1-2; no clear D gene. Trimming stripped 1 base from V and 8 bases from J, with 8 bases between. The CDR3 consists of 12 residues. Germline-derived CDR1 and CDR2 are SGHVS and FQNEAQ. The CDR3 coding sequence is TGTGCCAGCAGCTTAGTCCGCGCGGGCTACACCTTC. Amino acid sequence: CASSLVRAGYTF.

This clone was detected a few times. A read error may produce the germline difference seen at one junction end. This chain connects TRBV7-9 to TRBJ2-6, with D unresolved. From germline, CDR1 is SEHNR and CDR2 FQNEAQ (reference sequence). The CDR3 has 16 amino acids. CDR3 in amino acids: CSSSLPQVSGANVLTF. In DNA, the CDR3 is TGTTCCAGCAGCTTACCACAAGTTTCTGGGGCCAACGTCCTGACTTTC.

This clone was detected a few times. The chain joins TRBV28 to TRBJ1-3; 7 bases are a match to TRBD1. The ends lost 6 bases at V and 7 bases at J; junction bases unmatched: 15. CDR1 MDHEN and CDR2 SYDVKM come from the germline V gene. The CDR3 sequence is 16 residues long. CDR3 sequence: CASRLGTRQGSNTIYF. Written as DNA, the CDR3 is TGTGCCAGCAGACTTGGGACCCGACAGGGTTCCAACACCATATATTTT.

As for this clone: One end of the junction is discordant with germline, which a read error may explain. The chain carries TRBV27 and TRBJ1-2, with a weak D call TRBD1 (5 bases). Germline CDR1 and CDR2: MNHEY and SMNVEV (reference sequence). The CDR3 runs to 16 residues. This CDR3 reads CASSPGLGTANYGYTF. CDR3 coding DNA: TGTGCTAGCAGTCCCGGCCTCGGGACTGCTAACTATGGCTACACCTTC.

V is TRBV5-1 and J is TRBJ2-1, with 14 bases lining up with TRBD2. The CDR3 is made up of 16 amino acids. Germline V gene data show CDR1 as SGHRS and CDR2 as YFSETQ. V lost 4 bases and J lost 10; bases outside the gene matches: 10. CDR3 in amino acids: CASSRTGLAGAGEQFF. In nucleotides, the CDR3 is TGCGCCAGCAGCAGAACGGGACTAGCGGGGGCGGGAGAGCAGTTCTTC.

A single count supports this clone. V and J are TRBV30 and TRBJ2-1; weak D call: TRBD1 (6 bases). CDR1 is GTSNPN and CDR2 is SVGIG in the germline V gene (reference sequence). V shed 1 base and J shed 7 bases, with 11 bases lying between them. The CDR3 length is 13 residues. CDR3 sequence: CAWSGGLGNEQFF. The CDR3 nucleotides read TGTGCCTGGAGTGGGGGGCTTGGGAATGAGCAGTTCTTC.

A few counts support this clone. The chain recombines TRBV27 with TRBJ2-7; D uncertain. Trimming removed 8 bases from V and 4 bases from J, with 6 bases in between. CDR1 is MNHEY, CDR2 SMNVEV, per germline (reference sequence). The CDR3 covers 10 residues. The CDR3 loop reads CASGPYEQYF. The CDR3 nucleotides are TGTGCCAGCGGGCCATACGAGCAGTACTTC.

About this clone itself: The sample contains more than one DNA sequence encoding this CDR3. V gene TRBV6-5 combines with J gene TRBJ1-1; D not resolved. The CDR3 sequence is 14 residues long. CDR1 is MNHEY, CDR2 SVGAGI, per germline. Trimming left V 0 bases short and J 1 base short, with 6 bases between. The CDR3 spells CASSYSGRNTEAFF. The CDR3 DNA is TGTGCCAGCAGTTACTCGGGCCGGAACACTGAAGCTTTCTTT.

The rearrangement links TRBV18 to TRBJ2-3, with D possibly matching TRBD2 (5 bases). Germline CDR1 reads KGHSH; CDR2 reads LQKENI. Trimming stripped 1 base from V and 6 bases from J, with 14 bases between. The CDR3 extends over 15 amino acids. The CDR3 region has the DNA TGTGCCAGCTCACCACTTCGGACTCCTCGCGATACGCAGTATTTT. This sequence encodes CASSPLRTPRDTQYF.

This clone has only a few counts. In nucleotides, the CDR3 is TGTGCCAGCAGTGCGGGACTAGCGGGAGGTAGAGAGACCCAGTACTTC. Protein: CASSAGLAGGRETQYF. V and J are TRBV6-1 and TRBJ2-5; 15 bases match TRBD2. The CDR3 spans 16 residues. CDR1 is MNHNS, CDR2 SASEGT, per germline. V lost 4 bases and J lost 4; bases outside the gene matches: 4.

To note about this clone: Germline and junction disagree at one end, which may indicate a read error. This chain uses TRBV7-2 with TRBJ2-7, with 11 nucleotides matching TRBD2. This CDR3 region has 15 residues. Germline V gene lookup returns CDR1 SGHTA and CDR2 FQGNSA. CDR3 protein: CASRLAGGPTYEQYF. CDR3 DNA sequence: TGTGCCAGCAGATTAGCGGGAGGGCCAACCTACGAGCAGTACTTC.

The chain couples TRBV19 to TRBJ2-3, with TRBD2 as a possible D gene (5 bases). The germline V gene encodes CDR1 LNHDA and CDR2 SQIVND (reference sequence). This CDR3 region has 14 residues. V shed 3 bases and J shed 5 bases, with 12 bases lying between them. The CDR3 here is CASSIEGWGDTQYF. The CDR3 DNA reads as TGTGCCAGTAGTATCGAGGGATGGGGAGATACGCAGTATTTT.

There are a few counts of this clone. CDR3 bases: TGTGCCTGGCGGTTCCGTGACGAGCAGTACTTC. The encoded protein is CAWRFRDEQYF. The chain couples TRBV30 to TRBJ2-7; no reliable D call. CDR1 is GTSNPN and CDR2 is SVGIG in the germline V gene (reference sequence). Trimming removed 5 bases from V and 5 bases from J, with 10 bases in between. The length of the CDR3 is 11 residues. Together with reference TRBV30 and TRBJ2-7, the CDR3 gives the full variable domain: SQTIHQWPATLVQPVGSPLSLECTVEGTSNPNLYWYRQAAGRGLQLLFYSVGIGQISSEVPQNLSASRPQDRQFILSSKKLLLSDSGFYLCAWRFRDEQYFGPGTRLTVT.

The chain carries TRBV7-2 and TRBJ2-7, with TRBD1 identical over 10 bases. Trimming at V came to 8 bases and at J to 7 bases, leaving 17 bases not matched to a gene. This CDR3 region has 16 residues. The germline V gene has CDR1 SGHTA and CDR2 FQGNSA. The DNA of the CDR3 is TGTGCCAGCTCCTTCACGCCAGGGACAGGGGCGAAAGAGCAGTACTTC. This sequence encodes CASSFTPGTGAKEQYF.

Worth noting for this clone: A read error may account for a junction end that differs from germline. The chain joins TRBV7-9 to TRBJ2-1; 7 bases fit TRBD1. CDR3 length: 16 residues. Germline assignment: CDR1 SEHNR and CDR2 FQNEAQ (reference sequence). CDR3 sequence: CSSSPRPRGNRNEQFF. CDR3 DNA: TGTTCCAGCAGCCCCCGCCCCAGGGGGAATCGGAATGAGCAGTTCTTC.

V is TRBV5-8 and J is TRBJ2-7; 7 nucleotides match TRBD1. The CDR3 is 14 residues long. Trimming removed 4 bases from V and 5 bases from J; junction bases left unmatched: 9. CDR1 is SGHTS and CDR2 is YDEGEE in the germline V gene. The CDR3 DNA reads TGTGCCAGCAGCCCTGACAGGGAAGTTGACGAGCAGTACTTC. Translating it yields CASSPDREVDEQYF.

The chain links TRBV19 to TRBJ2-7, with 7 bases lining up with TRBD1. The trim removed 4 bases at V and 3 bases at J, leaving 6 bases unmatched. CDR1 is LNHDA and CDR2 is SQIVND in the germline V gene (reference sequence). The CDR3 totals 14 residues. The CDR3 sequence is CASSNPGQLYEQYF. The CDR3 DNA reads as TGTGCCAGTAGTAATCCGGGACAGCTCTACGAGCAGTACTTC.

CDR3 in DNA: TGTGCCAGCAGTTTAACGCCAGGGGCGACTGAAGCTTTCTTT. It yields the protein CASSLTPGATEAFF. The chain combines TRBV27 with TRBJ1-1; a weak D match, TRBD1 (6 bases). The CDR3 has 14 amino acids. V was cut by 2 bases and J by 5 bases, with 12 bases left in between. The germline gives CDR1 MNHEY, CDR2 SMNVEV (reference sequence).

The V and J genes are TRBV5-1 and TRBJ2-3; D is possibly TRBD1 (6 bases). CDR3 length equals 13 residues. The V end was cut by 2 bases, the J end by 4 bases, with 8 bases between. Germline values: CDR1 SGHRS, CDR2 YFSETQ. This chain's CDR3 is CASSLQGADTQYF. The CDR3 DNA sequence: TGCGCCAGCAGCTTACAGGGCGCAGATACGCAGTATTTT.

This clone was recorded once. V is TRBV5-1 and J is TRBJ1-2; D is perhaps TRBD1 (6 bases). The germline V gene encodes CDR1 SGHRS and CDR2 YFSETQ. Trimming cost V 3 bases and J 3 bases, with 9 bases left between them. This CDR3 contains 13 residues. Here the CDR3 reads CASSYNRDYGYTF. The CDR3 DNA sequence: TGCGCCAGCAGCTATAACAGGGACTATGGCTACACCTTC. Full variable domain (rest looked up from reference TRBV5-1 and TRBJ1-2): KAGVTQTPRYLIKTRGQQVTLSCSPISGHRSVSWYQQTPGQGLQFLFEYFSETQRNKGNFPGRFSGRQFSNSRSEMNVSTLELGDSALYLCASSYNRDYGYTFGSGTRLTVV.

The rearrangement uses TRBV6-1 and TRBJ2-3; 9 nucleotides align to TRBD2. After removal of 2 bases from V and 4 bases from J, the junction contained 10 bases not matched to a gene. Germline V gene data show CDR1 as MNHNS and CDR2 as SASEGT. The CDR3 loop spans 17 amino acids. The DNA for the CDR3 is TGTGCCAGCAGTGAATTTTGGAGCGGGAGGCGACCAGATACGCAGTATTTT. It codes for CASSEFWSGRRPDTQYF.

The rearrangement links TRBV19 to TRBJ1-1; 11 bases align to TRBD1. Germline V gene data show CDR1 as LNHDA and CDR2 as SQIVND (reference sequence). With 5 bases clipped from V and 6 bases from J, the junction kept 5 bases outside the gene matches. This CDR3 region has 14 residues. In nucleotides, the CDR3 is TGTGCCAGTAGTCGGGACAGGGGGGAAGCTGAAGCTTTCTTT. Translated, it gives CASSRDRGEAEAFF.

The J gene is TRBJ1-5, the V gene TRBV27; 9 nucleotides align to TRBD1. Looked up from germline, CDR1 is MNHEY and CDR2 is SMNVEV (reference sequence). The CDR3 length is 15 residues. J was trimmed by 5 bases and V by 6 bases; bases with no gene match: 8. Written as DNA, the CDR3 is TGTGCCAGCAGCTACAGGGGGCCGGGGGATCAGCCCCAGCATTTT. Translating it yields CASSYRGPGDQPQHF.

The chain joins TRBV2 to TRBJ2-2, with D perhaps TRBD1 (6 bases). Trimming pared 8 bases from V and 0 bases from J, leaving 13 bases between. The CDR3 is made up of 15 amino acids. The germline CDR1 and CDR2 sequences are SNHLY and FYNNEI. The CDR3 sequence: CASRIWTANTGELFF. DNA of the CDR3: TGTGCCAGCCGAATTTGGACAGCGAACACCGGGGAGCTGTTTTTT.

The rearrangement joins TRBV7-9 to TRBJ1-1; 7 nucleotides agree with TRBD1. The trim removed 5 bases at V and 2 bases at J, leaving 5 bases unmatched. This CDR3 is 14 amino acids long. Looked up from germline, CDR1 is SEHNR and CDR2 is FQNEAQ (reference sequence). The chain's CDR3 is CASSRGQVNTEAFF. CDR3 in DNA: TGTGCCAGCAGCCGAGGACAGGTAAACACTGAAGCTTTCTTT.

The chain couples TRBV30 to TRBJ2-3, with TRBD2 matching over 10 bases. Unmatched junction bases numbered 12, after V lost 1 base and J lost 5 bases. The CDR3 covers 17 residues. Germline V gene sequence: CDR1 GTSNPN, CDR2 SVGIG (reference sequence). CDR3 sequence: CAWSEAGGIGVGDTQYF. The CDR3 nucleotides read TGTGCCTGGAGTGAAGCGGGAGGGATCGGGGTGGGAGATACGCAGTATTTT.

The gene calls are TRBV10-1 and TRBJ2-1; TRBD1 might be the D (6 bases). Deletions cut 3 bases from V and 2 bases from J, with 11 bases between. The CDR3 is made up of 15 amino acids. Per germline, CDR1 WNHNN and CDR2 SYGVQD (reference sequence). CDR3 DNA sequence: TGCGCCAGCAGTGAAGGGGGTCCCCCCTACAATGAGCAGTTCTTC. Encoded protein: CASSEGGPPYNEQFF.

This sequence joins TRBV28 and TRBJ1-2; no firm D call. Germline V gives CDR1 MDHEN, CDR2 SYDVKM. V lost 1 base, J lost 1 base, and 7 bases lay in between. CDR3 length equals 14 residues. CDR3 amino acids: CASSLSEGNYGYTF. Written as DNA, the CDR3 is TGTGCCAGCAGTTTATCGGAGGGTAACTATGGCTACACCTTC.

This clone was seen only a few times. The chain couples TRBV5-4 to TRBJ2-7; tentatively, D is TRBD2 (6 bases). V was pared by 3 bases and J by 2 bases, with 15 bases between. The CDR3 totals 15 residues. Germline lookup yields CDR1 SGHNT and CDR2 YYREEE (reference sequence). The chain's CDR3 is CASSWTGTPTYEQYF. The CDR3 DNA is TGTGCCAGCAGCTGGACCGGGACTCCTACCTACGAGCAGTACTTC.